This record looks at one T cell receptor (beta chain) sequence and its context. This clonotype was detected only a few times. What antigen it recognizes has not been identified. Base qualities were left out, and no much larger clone turns up one base away. The CDR3 measures 12 amino acids from cysteine to phenylalanine. Left in the record is the CDR3 DNA by itself, 36 bases read in frame from the first base. As encoded in the germline V gene (reference sequence), CDR1 is MNHEY while CDR2 is SMNVEV. Between the V and J ends, shortened by 0 bases and 10 bases respectively, the junction contains 7 bases. The donors were roughly 39 Caucasian individuals from Russia, aged 6 to 90 years, who were systemically healthy. Roughly 9.5 milliliters of peripheral blood were drawn from each donor into EDTA-treated Vacutainer tubes. PBMCs were isolated by Ficoll-Paque density-gradient centrifugation, with at least 6 million obtained per sample. Trizol reagent was used to extract total RNA from PBMCs, with at least 6 micrograms per sample. Naive CD45RAhigh/CD27high T cell percentages were measured by flow cytometry on a PBMC aliquot from every donor.

This sample was included in a study of blood T cells in healthy people across ages (dated by TCRdb to the mid-2010s). Context from the whole study: Template switching captured roughly one uniquely barcoded TCR beta cDNA molecule per two T cells in model experiments. Four age groups were formed from the donors: young (average 16 years), middle-aged (approximately 40), aged (about 62) and long-lived (about 80). To avoid experimental bias, donors of different ages were randomly spread across the sequencing lanes. Using deep sequencing normalized with unique cDNA molecular identifiers, the study measured how TCR beta repertoire diversity changes with age. Using the same blood draw, the study looked at two additional independent replicas of 1 million unique cDNA reads for two donors, one aged 18 to 30 and the other aged 80 or older.

To prepare the library, 5' RACE was applied. The data were produced on an Illumina HiSeq 2500. A second PCR of roughly 7 to 11 cycles was performed with a sample-barcoded 5' primer and a J-beta primer mix. Each TCR beta cDNA molecule received a unique molecular identifier from a template-switch 5' adaptor carrying 12 random nucleotides. Each sample yielded at least 3 million CDR3-containing paired-end reads. First-strand cDNA synthesis was performed from all RNA using the Mint cDNA synthesis kit, with priming by a TRBC-specific oligonucleotide. Following uracil-DNA glycosylase treatment, a first 18-cycle PCR with universal primers M1SS and BC2_uni_R was performed on all cDNA. From the authors' description of their analysis: Normalization of each sample was performed by random selection of 1 million high-quality reads, each carrying a distinct molecular identifier. Instead of being binned into consensus sequences, reads with shared molecular identifiers were discarded. MiTCR, run with a Q25 quality threshold and the strictest error-elimination algorithm, handled CDR3 identification, clonotype clustering and error correction. A nonparametric unseen species model using Euler transformation provided a lower-bound estimate of total TCR beta diversity. TCRdb reprocessing: public reads trimmed at Q25 with fastp, clones called with MiXCR, in-frame beta chains kept. Each CDR3 protein appears once, grouped with its most common genes and DNA. The V and J calls and clone size are TCRdb's, not the authors'. The sample profile shows about 780,000 distinct CDR3 sequences; about 59% of them were found once. Roughly 26% of the sample is taken by the ten largest.

What the work shows at the level of the full study, not this receptor alone: As age increased, observed TCR beta diversity per million T cells dropped in a roughly linear way, and a significant reduction was already evident by age about 36. Because profiling used bulk unsorted PBMCs, naive and antigen-experienced compartments could not be compared conclusively. Compared with the aged group, more naive CD4+ T cells, fewer expanded clones and increased TCR diversity were shown by the long-lived group, suggesting age selection. Estimates of total diversity based on one million sequenced T cells were considered lower bounds and underestimates. The percentage of naive T cells measured by flow cytometry correlated strongly with observed TCR beta diversity. Because donor CMV infection status was unknown, age-related changes in expanded clonotypes were potentially confounded.

The source is a man aged 30 to 39 in good health. Sequenced sample: blood. The chain joins TRBV27 to TRBJ2-1; possibly the D gene is TRBD2, per 5 matching bases. The encoded CDR3 is CASSLSPSEQFF. The nucleotide sequence is TGTGCCAGCAGTTTATCCCCTAGCGAGCAGTTCTTC.